A single sample gave rise to the 29 T cell receptor beta chains below, sequenced in a study of regulatory T cells in long-lasting Graves disease. Time point denoted: persistent/refractory GD, antithyroid drugs over 5 years with positive TRAb. TCR sequences were obtained from RNA taken from PBMCs. The authors built TCR beta libraries using iRepertoire HTBI primers and Arm-PCR of CDR3 regions. TCRdb re-called the multiplex PCR reads with MiXCR, one entry per CDR3 protein. Among around 340,000 distinct CDR3 sequences listed, roughly a fifth were seen once. Sequencing used peripheral blood mononuclear cells (PBMCs), obtained when the disease was refractory, from a patient treated with antithyroid drugs. Receptor source: a female donor with Graves disease.

Ten or more counts support this clonotype. The V and J genes are TRBV6-1 and TRBJ2-5; TRBD1 aligns across 8 bases. Trimming cost V 8 bases and J 1 base; bases outside gene matches: 12. CDR3 length equals 16 residues. Germline V lookup: CDR1 MNHNS, CDR2 SASEGT. The CDR3 reads CASRLKGQGFQETQYF. The CDR3 DNA reads TGTGCCAGCCGCCTTAAAGGACAGGGATTCCAAGAGACCCAGTACTTC.

The table lists this clonotype with a few counts. This rearrangement joins TRBV10-3 to TRBJ1-2, with TRBD1 matching 9 bases. The CDR3 has 13 amino acids. Germline-derived CDR1 and CDR2 are ENHRY and SYGVKD. With V trimmed by 8 bases and J by 2 bases, 3 bases remained unmatched. For the CDR3, the DNA is TGTGCCATCTGGGGACAGGGAAACTATGGCTACACCTTC. Translating it yields CAIWGQGNYGYTF.

This clonotype has at least ten counts. The chain couples TRBV18 to TRBJ2-7; 10 bases map to TRBD2. The V gene end was trimmed by 2 bases and the J gene end by 2 bases; junction bases not matched to a gene: 3. Looked up from germline, CDR1 is KGHSH and CDR2 is LQKENI. This CDR3 is 15 amino acids long. Written as DNA, the CDR3 is TGTGCCAGCTCACCAGGACTAGCGGTGACCTACGAGCAGTACTTC. Translating gives CASSPGLAVTYEQYF.

This clonotype was seen many times. The V call is TRBV20-1, the J call TRBJ2-5; 8 positions match TRBD2. Trimming at V came to 1 base and at J to 5 bases, leaving 6 bases not matched to a gene. Germline assignment: CDR1 DFQATT and CDR2 SNEGSKA (reference sequence). This CDR3 has 14 amino acids. The CDR3 loop reads CSARVGGGEETQYF. As DNA, the CDR3 is TGCAGTGCTAGAGTCGGGGGGGGTGAGGAGACCCAGTACTTC.

In the case of this clonotype: It may be a read error: a sequence one base away is much more abundant. The chain joins TRBV7-9 to TRBJ1-5, with 8 bases lining up with TRBD1. Germline loops: CDR1 SEHNR, CDR2 FQNEAQ (reference sequence). V gave up 4 bases and J gave up 1 base; unmatched junction bases: 3. The CDR3 contains 15 residues. The CDR3 DNA reads as TGTGCCAGCAGCTCACAGGGGGGAAGCAATCAGCCCCAGCATTTT. Translating it yields CASSSQGGSNQPQHF.

Many counts were recorded for this clonotype. The CDR3 is CASSLTGRVFF. CDR3 in DNA: TGTGCCAGCAGCTTAACGGGACGGGTGTTTTTT. This rearrangement joins TRBV7-9 to TRBJ2-2; the D call may be TRBD1 or TRBD2 (5 bases each). In germline, CDR1 is SEHNR, CDR2 FQNEAQ (reference sequence). This CDR3 spans 11 amino acids. V lost 2 bases, J lost 15 bases, and 10 bases lay in between.

Points on this clonotype: This could be a read error, since a much larger clone is one nucleotide away. No conserved phenylalanine or tryptophan ends this CDR3, so it is likely a read error. This chain links TRBV11-2 with TRBJ1-1; TRBD1 might be the D (6 bases). Trimming shortened V by 7 bases and J by 1 base, and 16 bases separated the two germline ends. This CDR3 is built from 15 residues. Germline-derived CDR1 and CDR2 are SGHAT and FQNNGV. This CDR3 is CASTFRGSKNTEAFL. The CDR3 nucleotides read TGTGCCAGCACCTTCAGGGGAAGTAAGAACACTGAAGCTTTCCTT.

The gene calls are TRBV20-1 and TRBJ2-7, with a weak D call TRBD2 (5 bases). V lost 3 bases, J lost 7 bases, and 16 bases lay in between. This CDR3 region has 13 residues. Germline V gene sequence: CDR1 DFQATT, CDR2 SNEGSKA (reference sequence). In nucleotides, the CDR3 is TGCAGTGCTAGCGGGCTGTCCCAGCGGGAGCAGTACTTC. It translates to CSASGLSQREQYF.

V usage is TRBV6-1 and J usage is TRBJ2-1; D perhaps matches TRBD1 (6 bases). This CDR3 comprises 16 residues. Germline values: CDR1 MNHNS, CDR2 SASEGT. Trimming took 7 bases from V and 2 from J, leaving 18 bases between them. The CDR3 reads CASNLRGSGTYNEQFF. CDR3 in DNA: TGTGCCAGCAACCTAAGGGGGAGTGGGACCTACAATGAGCAGTTCTTC.

Points on this clonotype: This may be a read error: a much more frequent sequence differs by one nucleotide. J is TRBJ2-5 and V is TRBV7-2; 8 nucleotides align to TRBD1. CDR1 is SGHTA, CDR2 FQGNSA, per germline. J gave up 7 bases and V 8 bases, and 9 bases lay outside the gene matches. This CDR3 has 13 amino acids. The CDR3 DNA reads TGTGCCAGCGGCCCTACAGGGGGAGGGACCCAGTACTTC. Protein sequence: CASGPTGGGTQYF.

This clonotype was observed many times. V usage is TRBV5-4 and J usage is TRBJ2-2; 8 nucleotides align to TRBD1. J was trimmed by 4 bases and V by 8 bases; bases with no gene match: 7. Looked up from germline, CDR1 is SGHNT and CDR2 is YYREEE (reference sequence). The CDR3 is made up of 14 amino acids. CDR3 amino acids: CASGRGLGTGELFF. CDR3 nucleotide sequence: TGTGCCAGTGGCAGGGGGCTGGGCACCGGGGAGCTGTTTTTT.

In the case of this clonotype: Since a much larger clone is just one base distant, this may be a read error. CDR3 protein: CSAGPYTEASF. The DNA of the CDR3 is TGCAGTGCCGGCCCGTACACTGAAGCTTCCTTT. The gene calls are TRBV20-1 and TRBJ1-1; D remains unclear. The germline CDR1 and CDR2 sequences are DFQATT and SNEGSKA (reference sequence). CDR3 length equals 11 residues.

The sample holds many counts of this clonotype. The DNA for the CDR3 is TGTGCCAGCAGTGAAGCGCGGGCAGGGAGGCAGCCCCAGCATTTT. The encoded protein is CASSEARAGRQPQHF. The chain employs TRBV2 and TRBJ1-5, with a tentative D call TRBD1 (5 bases). Trimming took 0 bases from V and 7 from J, leaving 13 bases between them. CDR1 is SNHLY and CDR2 is FYNNEI in the germline V gene. The CDR3 runs to 15 residues.

This clonotype came up a few times. The V and J genes are TRBV30 and TRBJ1-2; 7 nucleotides agree with TRBD1. This CDR3 is 16 amino acids long. Trimming cost V 4 bases and J 2 bases; bases outside gene matches: 13. Germline CDR1 reads GTSNPN; CDR2 reads SVGIG (reference sequence). The CDR3 DNA reads TGTGCCTGGACCAAGACAGGGTTAACTTTAAACTATGGCTACACCTTC. Translating it yields CAWTKTGLTLNYGYTF.

To note about this clonotype: A much larger clone differs from this one at a single base, so this may be a read error. The chain links TRBV11-1 to TRBJ1-1, with unresolved D. Germline V gene sequence: CDR1 SGHAT, CDR2 FQDESV (reference sequence). CDR3 size: 15 residues. Trimming removed 7 bases at V and 2 bases at J, with 17 bases between. CDR3 loop: CASNQTQRRNTEAFF. CDR3 in DNA: TGTGCCAGCAACCAGACCCAGAGGAGAAACACTGAAGCTTTCTTT.

This clonotype was seen ten or more times. The rearrangement uses TRBV2 and TRBJ1-6, with D unresolved. Germline V gene data show CDR1 as SNHLY and CDR2 as FYNNEI. The V gene lost 2 bases and the J gene lost 9 bases, with 11 bases spanning the gap. This CDR3 region has 14 residues. The CDR3 loop reads CASSERTVSSPLHF. The CDR3 DNA reads as TGTGCCAGCAGTGAAAGGACGGTCAGTTCACCCCTCCACTTT.

The chain joins TRBV3-1 to TRBJ2-1, with 7 bases aligning to TRBD2. Germline loops: CDR1 LGHDT, CDR2 YNNKEL (reference sequence). V trimming: 0 bases; J trimming: 4 bases; junction bases outside the gene matches: 0. The CDR3 sequence is 14 residues long. The CDR3 DNA reads as TGTGCCAGCAGCCAAGACGGGGGGTACAATGAGCAGTTCTTC. Residues: CASSQDGGYNEQFF.

This clonotype was seen ten or more times. This chain uses TRBV28 with TRBJ2-7; D ambiguous. Trimming cost V 3 bases and J 0 bases, with 15 bases left between them. Germline CDR1 and CDR2: MDHEN and SYDVKM. The CDR3 has 16 amino acids. The CDR3, as DNA: TGTGCCAGCAGTTTCCGACCCGAAGGGAACTCCTACGAGCAGTACTTC. Translation: CASSFRPEGNSYEQYF.

There are a few counts of this clonotype. This sequence joins TRBV28 and TRBJ2-3; D possibly corresponds to TRBD2 (6 bases). CDR3 length equals 14 residues. Between the trimmed V and J ends, which lost 0 bases and 4 bases, there was a span of 8 bases. CDR1 and CDR2 (germline): MDHEN, SYDVKM. The CDR3 sequence: CASSLWGEADTQYF. CDR3 nucleotides: TGTGCCAGCAGTTTATGGGGGGAGGCAGATACGCAGTATTTT.

This clonotype was found many times. The chain carries TRBV28 and TRBJ2-2; 10 bases match TRBD2. Germline assignment: CDR1 MDHEN and CDR2 SYDVKM. The CDR3 has 15 residues. Trimming cost V 6 bases and J 6 bases; bases outside gene matches: 7. CDR3 sequence reads: CASRASGSGAGELFF. CDR3 bases: TGTGCCAGCAGAGCTAGCGGGAGTGGTGCCGGGGAGCTGTTTTTT.

The CDR3 loop reads CASSYSRTSSYEQYF. The CDR3 DNA is TGTGCCAGCAGTTACTCCCGCACTAGCTCCTACGAGCAGTACTTC. J is TRBJ2-7 and V is TRBV6-5; D is perhaps TRBD2 (5 bases). This CDR3 is built from 15 residues. Germline V gene lookup returns CDR1 MNHEY and CDR2 SVGAGI. With 0 bases removed from V and 0 bases from J, the gap between germline ends came to 9 bases.

In its sample, this clonotype was seen many times. CDR3: CASSEFASNQPQHF. For the CDR3, the DNA is TGTGCCAGCAGTGAATTTGCGTCCAATCAGCCCCAGCATTTT. The chain links TRBV25-1 to TRBJ1-5; D call uncertain. Germline lookup yields CDR1 MGHDK and CDR2 SYGVNS. The CDR3 length is 14 residues. V lost 1 base, J lost 3 bases, and 7 bases lay in between.

This clonotype came up a few times. The rearrangement joins TRBV30 to TRBJ2-7, with D possibly matching TRBD2 (5 bases). The germline CDR1 and CDR2 sequences are GTSNPN and SVGIG (reference sequence). CDR3 length: 17 amino acids. V lost 0 bases, J lost 2 bases, and 20 bases lay in between. CDR3 bases: TGTGCCTGGAGTGTACCAGACCGGGCGGCCGGGGCCTACGAGCAGTACTTC. Translating gives CAWSVPDRAAGAYEQYF. Looking up the rest from reference TRBV30 and TRBJ2-7 gives the full variable domain: SQTIHQWPATLVQPVGSPLSLECTVEGTSNPNLYWYRQAAGRGLQLLFYSVGIGQISSEVPQNLSASRPQDRQFILSSKKLLLSDSGFYLCAWSVPDRAAGAYEQYFGPGTRLTVT.

This clonotype was counted many times. V and J are TRBV27 and TRBJ2-7, with 12 bases aligning to TRBD2. V lost 5 bases and J lost 6; bases outside the gene matches: 5. The CDR3 has 14 residues. From germline, CDR1 is MNHEY and CDR2 SMNVEV (reference sequence). The CDR3: CASSPSGRAAEQYF. CDR3 bases: TGTGCCAGCAGTCCTAGCGGGAGGGCCGCCGAGCAGTACTTC.

J is TRBJ2-3 and V is TRBV7-2; no clear D. In germline, CDR1 is SGHTA, CDR2 FQGNSA. This CDR3 has 13 amino acids. Trimming removed 5 bases at V and 5 bases at J, with 11 bases between. For the CDR3, the DNA is TGTGCCAGCAGCCAAAACCGCGTAGATACGCAGTATTTT. Translated, it gives CASSQNRVDTQYF.

This clonotype was counted at least ten times. The chain is built from TRBV7-2 and TRBJ2-2; 11 bases map to TRBD2. The germline V gene has CDR1 SGHTA and CDR2 FQGNSA. Trimming at V came to 1 base and at J to 7 bases, leaving 2 bases not matched to a gene. The CDR3 extends over 15 amino acids. CDR3 loop: CASSLGLAGGGELFF. In DNA, the CDR3 is TGTGCCAGCAGCTTAGGCCTAGCGGGAGGCGGGGAGCTGTTTTTT. Complete variable domain (other parts from reference TRBV7-2 and TRBJ2-2): GAGVSQSPSNKVTEKGKDVELRCDPISGHTALYWYRQSLGQGLEFLIYFQGNSAPDKSGLPSDRFSAERTGGSVSTLTIQRTQQEDSAVYLCASSLGLAGGGELFFGEGSRLTVL.

At least ten counts were recorded for this clonotype. The gene calls are TRBV2 and TRBJ2-5; TRBD1 agrees at 7 bases. CDR1 and CDR2 from the germline V gene are SNHLY and FYNNEI. CDR3 length: 13 residues. With V trimmed by 5 bases and J by 4 bases, 4 bases remained unmatched. CDR3: CASSRGQIETQYF. The CDR3, as DNA: TGTGCCAGCAGTCGGGGACAGATAGAGACCCAGTACTTC.

This clonotype was recorded many times. The CDR3 is CASSAQIMNTEAFF. The CDR3 DNA reads as TGTGCCAGCAGTGCTCAGATCATGAACACTGAAGCTTTCTTT. This chain connects TRBV2 to TRBJ1-1; unclear D gene. Trimming took off 4 bases at V and 0 bases at J, with 9 bases between the two ends. Germline V CDR1 and CDR2: SNHLY, FYNNEI. The CDR3 contains 14 residues.

The chain couples TRBV3-1 to TRBJ1-1, with no clear D. CDR1 and CDR2 (germline): LGHDT, YNNKEL (reference sequence). With 0 bases removed from V and 0 bases from J, the gap between germline ends came to 17 bases. The CDR3 contains 18 residues. The CDR3 DNA reads TGTGCCAGCAGCCAAGATATTGATTCGGACTATCTGAACACTGAAGCTTTCTTT. This translates into CASSQDIDSDYLNTEAFF.